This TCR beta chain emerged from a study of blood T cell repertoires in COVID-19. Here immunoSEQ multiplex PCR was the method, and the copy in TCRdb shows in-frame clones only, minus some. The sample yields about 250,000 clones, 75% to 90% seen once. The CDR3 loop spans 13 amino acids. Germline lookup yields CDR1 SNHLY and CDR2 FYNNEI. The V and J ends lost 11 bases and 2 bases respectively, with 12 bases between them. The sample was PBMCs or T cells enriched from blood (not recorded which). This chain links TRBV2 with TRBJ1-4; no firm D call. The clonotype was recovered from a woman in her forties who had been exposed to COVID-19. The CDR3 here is CAGGYSTNEKLFF. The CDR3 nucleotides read TGTGCCGGCGGGTATTCGACTAATGAAAAACTGTTTTTT.